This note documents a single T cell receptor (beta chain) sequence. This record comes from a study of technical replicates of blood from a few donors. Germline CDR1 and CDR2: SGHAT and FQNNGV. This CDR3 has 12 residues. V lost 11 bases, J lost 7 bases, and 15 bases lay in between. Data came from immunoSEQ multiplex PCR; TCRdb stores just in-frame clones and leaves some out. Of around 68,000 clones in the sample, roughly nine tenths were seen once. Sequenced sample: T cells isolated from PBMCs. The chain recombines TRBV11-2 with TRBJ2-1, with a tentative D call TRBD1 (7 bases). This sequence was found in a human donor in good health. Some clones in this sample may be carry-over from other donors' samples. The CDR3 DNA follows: TGTGCCCTCAGACAGGGAGGTAATGAGCAGTTCTTC. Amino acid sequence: CALRQGGNEQFF.